This TCR beta chain appears in the sequencing data of a study of blood T cell repertoires in COVID-19. Some clones are missing from TCRdb's copy, which holds only in-frame ones; the method was immunoSEQ multiplex PCR. This table has approximately 190,000 clones, 84% appearing once. CDR1 SGHDT and CDR2 YYEEEE come from the germline V gene. This CDR3 comprises 13 residues. The germline V and J ends were trimmed by 0 bases and 6 bases, with 9 bases remaining between them. The chain carries TRBV5-6 and TRBJ1-2, with D unresolved. The sequence was obtained from a woman younger than 45 who had been exposed to COVID-19. Sample: PBMCs or T cells enriched from blood (not recorded which). CDR3 amino acids: CASSLGELDGYTF. CDR3 DNA: TGTGCCAGCAGCTTGGGTGAGTTGGATGGCTACACCTTC.